Presented here are 31 T cell receptor beta chains from one specimen sequenced in a study of T cell responses to AZD1222 COVID-19 vaccine. Only in-frame clones appear in the TCRdb table, and some are missing; sequencing was by immunoSEQ multiplex PCR. The sample shows about 120,000 clones, around 88% of them seen only once. The sequences come from peripheral blood, collected on day 0 of AZD1222 vaccination. These receptors were obtained from an adult in good health.

V gene TRBV9 combines with J gene TRBJ2-1; 9 bases agree with TRBD2. The CDR3 length is 15 residues. Germline V lookup: CDR1 SGDLS, CDR2 YYNGEE. After removal of 3 bases from V and 5 bases from J, the junction contained 6 bases not matched to a gene. CDR3 nucleotides: TGTGCCAGCAGCGCACGACTAGCGGCTAACAATGAGCAGTTCTTC. The encoded protein is CASSARLAANNEQFF.

The chain links TRBV14 to TRBJ1-2; D is perhaps TRBD1 (6 bases). This CDR3 contains 13 residues. Trimming took 4 bases from V and 5 from J, leaving 11 bases between them. Germline V gives CDR1 SGHDN, CDR2 FVKESK. CDR3 residues: CASSRGQLYGYTF. The CDR3 coding sequence is TGTGCCAGCAGCCGTGGACAGCTTTATGGCTACACCTTC.

The chain combines TRBV28 with TRBJ1-2; no firm D call. The V end lost 6 bases, the J end lost 7 bases, and 15 bases lay between the germline ends. This CDR3 contains 13 residues. Germline-derived CDR1 and CDR2 are MDHEN and SYDVKM. Here the CDR3 DNA reads TGTGCCAGCAGCCAAAGTGCAGGTGCTGGCTACACCTTC. Translation gives CASSQSAGAGYTF.

This clone has just a few counts. The rearrangement links TRBV24-1 to TRBJ2-2; D could derive from TRBD1 or TRBD2 (5 bases each). The CDR3 runs 14 residues. V lost 5 bases to trimming and J lost 5 bases, with 11 bases between them. Germline assignment: CDR1 KGHDR and CDR2 SFDVKD. As DNA, the CDR3 is TGTGCCACCAGTGCCGGGGACGGGACCGGGGAGCTGTTTTTT. Its translation is CATSAGDGTGELFF.

For the CDR3, the DNA is TGTGCCAGCAGCGCCTCTCGGGGGGGCCCTCGAGAGACCCAGTACTTC. This gives the protein CASSASRGGPRETQYF. The V and J genes are TRBV9 and TRBJ2-5; 8 bases align to TRBD2. CDR1 is SGDLS and CDR2 is YYNGEE in the germline V gene. The V segment lost 3 bases and the J segment 4 bases; nucleotides outside the gene matches: 11. CDR3 length: 16 residues.

The chain combines TRBV4-2 with TRBJ1-1; tentative D call: TRBD1 (6 bases). This CDR3 has 16 amino acids. The germline V and J ends were trimmed by 3 bases and 0 bases, with 14 bases remaining between them. CDR1 LGHNA and CDR2 YNFKEQ come from the germline V gene. The CDR3 coding sequence is TGTGCCAGCAGCCAGGAACCCAGGGGCTTGAACACTGAAGCTTTCTTT. This codes for CASSQEPRGLNTEAFF.

With respect to this clone: At the DNA level, this CDR3 is encoded by other sequences in the same sample as well. The chain recombines TRBV5-1 with TRBJ2-1; D gene ambiguous. V was trimmed by 0 bases and J by 2 bases, leaving 3 bases between them. The germline CDR1 and CDR2 sequences are SGHRS and YFSETQ. This CDR3 spans 13 amino acids. CDR3 protein: CASSLGAYNEQFF. In nucleotides, the CDR3 is TGCGCCAGCAGCTTGGGAGCCTACAATGAGCAGTTCTTC.

The chain is built from TRBV5-1 and TRBJ2-5, with D maybe TRBD1 (6 bases). V was cut by 6 bases and J by 1 base, with 10 bases left in between. Germline CDR1 and CDR2: SGHRS and YFSETQ. The CDR3 has 13 amino acids. This CDR3 is CASKTGTQETQYF. The CDR3 DNA reads as TGCGCCAGCAAAACAGGGACCCAAGAGACCCAGTACTTC.

The J gene is TRBJ1-1, the V gene TRBV3-1 (or the pseudogene TRBV3-2); tentatively, D is TRBD1 (5 bases). Germline V gene lookup returns CDR1 LGHDT and CDR2 YNNKEL (reference sequence). V was shortened by 0 bases and J by 0 bases, with 11 bases between the two germline ends. The CDR3 is made up of 16 amino acids. The DNA for the CDR3 is TGTGCCAGCAGCCAAGATCTTGGACACCTGAACACTGAAGCTTTCTTT. Amino acid sequence: CASSQDLGHLNTEAFF.

This rearrangement joins TRBV5-1 to TRBJ1-1, with TRBD1 matching 10 bases. This CDR3 is 16 amino acids long. Unmatched junction bases numbered 8, after V lost 4 bases and J lost 2 bases. Per the germline V gene, CDR1 is SGHRS and CDR2 is YFSETQ. CDR3 sequence (DNA): TGCGCCAGCAGCGTTACGGGACAGGGGTTAAACACTGAAGCTTTCTTT. Its translation: CASSVTGQGLNTEAFF.

V usage is TRBV28 and J usage is TRBJ2-1; perhaps TRBD2 as D (6 bases). The CDR3 extends over 11 amino acids. Trimming shortened V by 7 bases and J by 12 bases, and 13 bases separated the two germline ends. Germline V gene data show CDR1 as MDHEN and CDR2 as SYDVKM. In nucleotides, the CDR3 is TGTGCCAGCAACGATTTCGGGGGGCAGTTCTTC. Translated, it gives CASNDFGGQFF.

This clone came up once. The chain uses TRBV21-1 and TRBJ1-1. TRBV21-1 corresponds to a pseudogene. CDR3 length: 16 amino acids. The CDR3: CASSRDHGGIIAEAFF. The CDR3 region has the DNA TGTGCCAGCAGCCGTGACCACGGGGGGATAATTGCTGAAGCTTTCTTT.

The chain links TRBV18 to TRBJ1-1; a possible D gene is TRBD1 (6 bases). V lost 8 bases, J lost 4 bases, and 17 bases lay in between. Germline V gene lookup returns CDR1 KGHSH and CDR2 LQKENI. The CDR3 has 14 amino acids. CDR3 loop: CASASLQGSTEAFF. In DNA form, the CDR3 reads TGTGCCAGCGCCAGTTTACAGGGTTCCACTGAAGCTTTCTTT.

The chain has TRBV6-5 and TRBJ1-2; TRBD1 is a possible D gene (6 bases). V lost 4 bases and J 3 bases, leaving 12 bases between the germline ends. This CDR3 spans 14 amino acids. Germline V gene lookup returns CDR1 MNHEY and CDR2 SVGAGI. CDR3 amino acids: CASSLQGGHYGYTF. The CDR3 DNA follows: TGTGCCAGCAGTTTACAAGGGGGACACTATGGCTACACCTTC.

V is TRBV15 and J is TRBJ2-1; 7 nucleotides align to TRBD2. V lost 1 base, J lost 0 bases, and 6 bases stayed unmatched. This CDR3 has 17 residues. CDR1 is LNHNV, CDR2 YYDKDF, per germline (reference sequence). CDR3 loop: CATSRGSSGYSYNEQFF. Here the CDR3 DNA reads TGTGCCACCAGCAGAGGCAGTAGCGGGTACTCCTACAATGAGCAGTTCTTC.

The rearrangement joins TRBV5-4 to TRBJ1-2; no reliable D call. Between the trimmed V and J ends, which lost 0 bases and 4 bases, there was a span of 10 bases. The V gene's germline CDR1 is SGHNT and CDR2 YYREEE (reference sequence). This CDR3 is 14 amino acids long. This CDR3 reads CASSLDLWGYGYTF. The CDR3 DNA reads TGTGCCAGCAGCTTGGACCTGTGGGGCTATGGCTACACCTTC.

This clone occurred a few times. This sequence joins TRBV27 and TRBJ1-6; 7 bases are shared with TRBD1. The V gene end was trimmed by 3 bases and the J gene end by 10 bases; junction bases not matched to a gene: 9. The CDR3 loop spans 15 amino acids. Germline CDR1 MNHEY, CDR2 SMNVEV (reference sequence). CDR3 residues: CASSFSTGSRSPLHF. The DNA of the CDR3 is TGTGCCAGCAGTTTCTCGACAGGGTCGAGATCACCCCTCCACTTT.

This rearrangement joins TRBV3-1 (or the pseudogene TRBV3-2) to TRBJ2-6; D unresolved. The CDR3 spans 17 residues. V was shortened by 1 base and J by 1 base, with 11 bases between the two germline ends. Germline CDR1 reads LGHDT; CDR2 reads YNNKEL (reference sequence). Here the CDR3 DNA reads TGTGCCAGCAGCCAAGTTCCAGGCCGATCTGGGGCCAACGTCCTGACTTTC. Encoded protein: CASSQVPGRSGANVLTF.

The chain is built from TRBV6-5 and TRBJ1-3, with D possibly being TRBD1 (6 bases). The V end lost 2 bases, the J end lost 0 bases, and 8 bases lay between the germline ends. From germline, CDR1 is MNHEY and CDR2 SVGAGI. The CDR3 has 15 residues. The CDR3 loop is CASSYGQTSGNTIYF. CDR3 sequence (DNA): TGTGCCAGCAGTTACGGACAGACCTCTGGAAACACCATATATTTT.

The V gene is TRBV5-1, the J gene TRBJ1-3; tentatively, D is TRBD1 (5 bases). Germline CDR1 reads SGHRS; CDR2 reads YFSETQ. The CDR3 is 15 amino acids. V lost 1 base and J 4 bases, leaving 12 bases between the germline ends. This CDR3 is CASSLTGTTGNTIYF. CDR3 in DNA: TGCGCCAGCAGCTTGACGGGGACCACGGGAAACACCATATATTTT. Based on the CDR3 plus reference TRBV5-1 and TRBJ1-3, the full variable domain is KAGVTQTPRYLIKTRGQQVTLSCSPISGHRSVSWYQQTPGQGLQFLFEYFSETQRNKGNFPGRFSGRQFSNSRSEMNVSTLELGDSALYLCASSLTGTTGNTIYFGEGSWLTVV.

V usage is TRBV27 and J usage is TRBJ2-2; a possible D gene is TRBD1 (6 bases). V was cut by 6 bases and J by 4 bases, with 15 bases left in between. There are 15 residues in the CDR3. Germline lookup yields CDR1 MNHEY and CDR2 SMNVEV (reference sequence). The CDR3 coding sequence is TGTGCCAGCAGGGGTACAGGGTTGGGCACCGGGGAGCTGTTTTTT. Protein: CASRGTGLGTGELFF.

The genes are TRBV5-6 and TRBJ2-4, with no clear D. The germline V gene encodes CDR1 SGHDT and CDR2 YYEEEE. The CDR3 is 13 residues long. The V end lost 0 bases, the J end lost 8 bases, and 9 bases lay between the germline ends. In DNA, the CDR3 is TGTGCCAGCAGCTTGGGGAGTCGCGACATTCAGTACTTC. Its protein product is CASSLGSRDIQYF.

The gene calls are TRBV28 and TRBJ2-6; D remains unclear. Germline values: CDR1 MDHEN, CDR2 SYDVKM. V was cut by 5 bases and J by 0 bases, with 14 bases left in between. The CDR3 runs to 17 residues. CDR3 nucleotide sequence: TGTGCCAGCAGTCTCGGCGTATCCGTCTCTGGGGCCAACGTCCTGACTTTC. Amino acid sequence: CASSLGVSVSGANVLTF.

The V call is TRBV10-3, the J call TRBJ1-5; 7 nucleotides line up with TRBD1. CDR3 size: 14 residues. With 2 bases clipped from V and 7 bases from J, the junction kept 5 bases outside the gene matches. CDR1 is ENHRY and CDR2 is SYGVKD in the germline V gene. This chain's CDR3 is CAISETGAGQPQHF. CDR3 DNA sequence: TGTGCCATCAGTGAGACAGGGGCCGGCCAGCCCCAGCATTTT.

The chain combines TRBV9 with TRBJ2-7; the D gene is possibly TRBD1 (6 bases). The CDR3 runs to 17 residues. Germline values: CDR1 SGDLS, CDR2 YYNGEE. Trimming stripped 0 bases from V and 3 bases from J, with 19 bases between. The CDR3 loop reads CASSVGGTTGGGYEQYF. The CDR3 bases are TGTGCCAGCAGCGTAGGAGGGACAACAGGAGGTGGCTACGAGCAGTACTTC.

The rearrangement joins TRBV5-6 to TRBJ2-4, with TRBD1 matching 7 bases. Per germline, CDR1 SGHDT and CDR2 YYEEEE. The CDR3 runs to 14 residues. V was clipped by 4 bases and J by 4 bases; unmatched bases: 5. The CDR3 sequence is CASSARQGKNIQYF. The CDR3 nucleotides are TGTGCCAGCAGCGCCCGACAGGGAAAAAACATTCAGTACTTC.

This clone has a handful of counts. The J gene is TRBJ2-3, the V gene TRBV7-3; 8 nucleotides align to TRBD2. Germline CDR1 is SGHTA and CDR2 is FQGTGA. The CDR3 loop spans 15 amino acids. Trimming removed 1 base from V and 5 bases from J; junction bases left unmatched: 5. The chain's CDR3 is CASSLSGGTIDTQYF. CDR3 bases: TGTGCCAGCAGCTTAAGCGGGGGGACCATAGATACGCAGTATTTT.

The chain has TRBV6-6 and TRBJ1-5; D might be TRBD1 (5 bases). The germline CDR1 and CDR2 sequences are MNHNY and SVGAGI (reference sequence). There are 14 residues in the CDR3. Trimming cost V 2 bases and J 7 bases, with 12 bases left between them. CDR3 residues: CASSYGGVGQPQHF. The CDR3, as DNA: TGTGCCAGCAGTTACGGGGGGGTTGGACAGCCCCAGCATTTT.

The V gene is TRBV7-2, the J gene TRBJ1-5; D is ambiguous. The CDR3 runs 16 residues. Deletions cut 3 bases from V and 2 bases from J, with 14 bases between. Germline-derived CDR1 and CDR2 are SGHTA and FQGNSA. CDR3 loop: CASSFGSSVRNQPQHF. Here the CDR3 DNA reads TGTGCCAGCAGCTTTGGTTCTTCGGTGCGCAATCAGCCCCAGCATTTT.

This clone was recorded only once. The CDR3 loop reads CASSLSPNQPQHF. CDR3 sequence (DNA): TGTGCCAGCAGCTTATCCCCGAATCAGCCCCAGCATTTT. The V gene is TRBV11-2, the J gene TRBJ1-5; D uncertain. Germline assignment: CDR1 SGHAT and CDR2 FQNNGV. This CDR3 has 13 residues. V was clipped by 2 bases and J by 4 bases, with 6 bases between them.

CDR3 amino acids: CASSLAGGSTDTQYF. The DNA for the CDR3 is TGTGCCAGCAGCTTAGCGGGCGGTAGCACAGATACGCAGTATTTT. The V and J genes are TRBV7-6 and TRBJ2-3; no definite D call. Per germline, CDR1 SGHVS and CDR2 FNYEAQ. V lost 0 bases to trimming and J lost 0 bases, with 7 bases between them. The CDR3 consists of 15 residues.